The rows below give T cell receptor beta chains drawn from one sample of a study of cytomegalovirus exposure and HLA in healthy donors. Clones were read by immunoSEQ multiplex PCR, and TCRdb kept only the in-frame ones, dropping some. The listing records approximately 110,000 clones. Sequencing was carried out using PBMCs. Receptors were obtained from a man aged 25 to 40 in good health and CMV-seronegative. Each CDR3 is given with its conserved first and last residue. The D gene is left open where the match is weak.

j_call: TRBJ2-1
v_call: TRBV6-5
d_call: NA
cdr3_nt: TGTGCCAGCTCTCCCACTTGGAGCTACAATGAGCAGTTCTTC
cdr3_aa: CASSPTWSYNEQFF

j_call: TRBJ2-1
v_call: TRBV7-7
d_call: TRBD2
cdr3_nt: TGTGCTGACGTGGGACTAGCGGATCCACCCCTCCCCTACAATGAGCAGTTCTTC
cdr3_aa: CADVGLADPPLPYNEQFF

j_call: TRBJ2-1
v_call: TRBV5-1
d_call: TRBD2
cdr3_nt: TGCGCCAGCAGCTTGGAGGCTAGCGGGGGAAATGAGCAGTTCTTC
cdr3_aa: CASSLEASGGNEQFF

j_call: TRBJ2-3
v_call: TRBV5-1
d_call: TRBD2
cdr3_nt: TGCGCCAGCAGCTTGGGACTAGCGGGTAGCACAGATACGCAGTATTTT
cdr3_aa: CASSLGLAGSTDTQYF

j_call: TRBJ2-2
v_call: TRBV5-6
d_call: NA
cdr3_nt: TGTGCCAGCAGCTTGGGTGGCAGGGTGTTCACCGGGGAGCTGTTTTTT
cdr3_aa: CASSLGGRVFTGELFF

j_call: TRBJ2-5
v_call: TRBV19
d_call: NA
cdr3_nt: TGTGCCAGTAGTTCAGGGAAAGAGACCCAGTACTTC
cdr3_aa: CASSSGKETQYF

j_call: TRBJ2-3
v_call: TRBV10-1
d_call: NA
cdr3_nt: TGCGCCAGCAGTGGAAGGCGGGTCACAGATACGCAGTATTTT
cdr3_aa: CASSGRRVTDTQYF

j_call: TRBJ1-6
v_call: TRBV5-1
d_call: TRBD1
cdr3_nt: TGCGCCAGCAGCTATGGGACAGGTGGAAATTCACCCCTCCACTTT
cdr3_aa: CASSYGTGGNSPLHF

j_call: TRBJ1-2
v_call: TRBV18
d_call: NA
cdr3_nt: TGTGCCAGCTCACCTTTGGGAGACTATGGCTACACCTTC
cdr3_aa: CASSPLGDYGYTF

j_call: TRBJ2-1
v_call: TRBV7-3
d_call: NA
cdr3_nt: TGTGCCAGCAGCTTATTCTCCCGGACAGACTACAATGAGCAGTTCTTC
cdr3_aa: CASSLFSRTDYNEQFF

j_call: TRBJ2-4
v_call: TRBV6-1
d_call: NA
cdr3_nt: TGTGCCAGCCGCGGGAACACCCTTAACATTCAGTACTTC
cdr3_aa: CASRGNTLNIQYF

j_call: TRBJ1-6
v_call: TRBV30
d_call: NA
cdr3_nt: TGTGCCTGGAAGGCCAGGGAATATAATTCACCCCTCCACTTT
cdr3_aa: CAWKAREYNSPLHF

j_call: TRBJ1-6
v_call: TRBV6-5
d_call: NA
cdr3_nt: TGTGCCAGCAGGGCTGAGGCCCCCGGCAATTCACCCCTCCACTTT
cdr3_aa: CASRAEAPGNSPLHF

j_call: TRBJ2-2
v_call: TRBV19
d_call: NA
cdr3_nt: TGTGCCAGTAGTAGGGTACAGGGGAACACCGGGGAGCTGTTTTTT
cdr3_aa: CASSRVQGNTGELFF

j_call: TRBJ2-1
v_call: TRBV19
d_call: TRBD2
cdr3_nt: TGTGCCAGTAGTAGCGGGAGGGTTCGCATCAATGAGCAGTTCTTC
cdr3_aa: CASSSGRVRINEQFF

j_call: TRBJ2-1
v_call: TRBV27
d_call: TRBD2
cdr3_nt: TGTGCCAACAGTTCGGGACTAAAGTACAATGAGCAGTTCTTC
cdr3_aa: CANSSGLKYNEQFF

j_call: TRBJ1-1
v_call: TRBV5-1
d_call: NA
cdr3_nt: TGCGCCAGCAGCTCGCAGGGGACGGCGAACACTGAAGCTTTCTTT
cdr3_aa: CASSSQGTANTEAFF

j_call: TRBJ1-4
v_call: TRBV30
d_call: NA
cdr3_nt: TGTGCCTGGAGTGATCCAGGGTATAATGAAAAACTGTTTTTT
cdr3_aa: CAWSDPGYNEKLFF

j_call: TRBJ2-3
v_call: TRBV19
d_call: NA
cdr3_nt: TGTGCCAGTAGTATGGCCAGCACAGATACGCAGTATTTT
cdr3_aa: CASSMASTDTQYF

j_call: TRBJ1-4
v_call: TRBV6-4
d_call: NA
cdr3_nt: TGTGCCAGCAGTCCGACGCGACAGCAGAATGAAAAACTGTTTTTT
cdr3_aa: CASSPTRQQNEKLFF

j_call: TRBJ1-1
v_call: TRBV19
d_call: NA
cdr3_nt: TGTGCCAGTAGTAGGGCAGACAAACGAACTGAAGCTTTCTTT
cdr3_aa: CASSRADKRTEAFF

j_call: TRBJ2-3
v_call: TRBV5-4
d_call: NA
cdr3_nt: TGTGCCAGCAGCTTAAGGGAGACCGATACGCAGTATTTT
cdr3_aa: CASSLRETDTQYF

j_call: TRBJ1-1
v_call: TRBV7-2
d_call: TRBD1
cdr3_nt: TGTGCCAGCAGCTTAATAGGACAGGGGACTGAAGCTTTCTTT
cdr3_aa: CASSLIGQGTEAFF

j_call: TRBJ1-1
v_call: TRBV28
d_call: NA
cdr3_nt: TGTGCCAGCAGTTCGTCTATCGAAGCTTTCTTT
cdr3_aa: CASSSSIEAFF

j_call: TRBJ2-1
v_call: TRBV10-2
d_call: TRBD2
cdr3_nt: TGCGCCAGCAGACTAGCGGGGGGATACAATGAGCAGTTCTTC
cdr3_aa: CASRLAGGYNEQFF

j_call: TRBJ2-6
v_call: TRBV18
d_call: TRBD1
cdr3_nt: TGTGCCAGCTCACCTCAGACAGGGGGAGGTTCTGGGGCCAACGTCCTGACTTTC
cdr3_aa: CASSPQTGGGSGANVLTF

j_call: TRBJ2-2
v_call: TRBV5-1
d_call: NA
cdr3_nt: TGCGCCAGCAGCTTGGTCAGGAACACCGGGGAGCTGTTTTTT
cdr3_aa: CASSLVRNTGELFF

j_call: TRBJ1-2
v_call: TRBV19
d_call: NA
cdr3_nt: TGTGCCAGTAGTATGTATTCTTCCTCCCTAAACTATGGCTACACCTTC
cdr3_aa: CASSMYSSSLNYGYTF

j_call: TRBJ2-7
v_call: TRBV5-1
d_call: NA
cdr3_nt: TGCGCCAGCAGCTTGGTTCCGGGAGCCTACGAGCAGTACTTC
cdr3_aa: CASSLVPGAYEQYF

j_call: TRBJ1-2
v_call: TRBV25-1
d_call: TRBD1
cdr3_nt: TGTGCCAGCAGTGCCAACCTCGGGACAGACGACTATGGCTACACCTTC
cdr3_aa: CASSANLGTDDYGYTF

j_call: TRBJ1-6
v_call: TRBV6-5
d_call: TRBD1
cdr3_nt: TGTGCCATCCAACAGGGGGCGCGCTCACCCCTCCACTTT
cdr3_aa: CAIQQGARSPLHF

j_call: TRBJ2-1
v_call: TRBV30
d_call: NA
cdr3_nt: TGTGCCTGGAGTGAAACAGGGAGAAGGTACAATGAGCAGTTCTTC
cdr3_aa: CAWSETGRRYNEQFF

j_call: TRBJ2-1
v_call: TRBV28
d_call: TRBD2
cdr3_nt: TGTGCCAGCAGTTTATGGACTAGCGGGGACCACAATGAGCAGTTCTTC
cdr3_aa: CASSLWTSGDHNEQFF

j_call: TRBJ2-7
v_call: TRBV30
d_call: TRBD1
cdr3_nt: TGTGCCTGTAATCACCAGGGGGCATTGAGGGAGCAGTACTTC
cdr3_aa: CACNHQGALREQYF

j_call: TRBJ2-7
v_call: TRBV28
d_call: TRBD2
cdr3_nt: TGTGCCAGCAGTTTAGGGACGGGAGGGTCTCAGCAGTACTTC
cdr3_aa: CASSLGTGGSQQYF

j_call: TRBJ2-7
v_call: TRBV29-1
d_call: NA
cdr3_nt: TGCAGCGTGTCGGGCCTCAGGGGCAGTTACGAGCAGTACTTC
cdr3_aa: CSVSGLRGSYEQYF

j_call: TRBJ2-6
v_call: TRBV28
d_call: TRBD1
cdr3_nt: TGTGCCAGCAGTGCTCAGGGGGCGGGGGGGGCCAACGTCCTGACTTTC
cdr3_aa: CASSAQGAGGANVLTF

j_call: TRBJ2-2
v_call: TRBV30
d_call: TRBD1
cdr3_nt: TGTGCCTGGAGGACAGGGATAGTCGGGGAGCTGTTTTTT
cdr3_aa: CAWRTGIVGELFF

j_call: TRBJ1-1
v_call: TRBV7-8
d_call: NA
cdr3_nt: TGTGCCAGCAGCTTCAGGGCTTCAGGGATGAACACTGAAGCTTTCTTT
cdr3_aa: CASSFRASGMNTEAFF

j_call: TRBJ1-5
v_call: TRBV2
d_call: TRBD1
cdr3_nt: TGTGCCAGCAGTGGTGGCAGGGGGTTTGGCAATCAGCCCCAGCATTTT
cdr3_aa: CASSGGRGFGNQPQHF

j_call: TRBJ1-1
v_call: TRBV4-3
d_call: NA
cdr3_nt: TGCGCCAGCAGCCAAGATGGAGGCCCTGGGAACACTGAAGCTTTCTTT
cdr3_aa: CASSQDGGPGNTEAFF

j_call: TRBJ2-3
v_call: TRBV5-8
d_call: NA
cdr3_nt: TGTGCCAGCAGCTATTTACGGGGGTTCCCGGATACGCAGTATTTT
cdr3_aa: CASSYLRGFPDTQYF

j_call: TRBJ1-3
v_call: TRBV7-8
d_call: NA
cdr3_nt: TGTGCCAGCAGTATTACAGGGTTAGGAAACACCATATATTTT
cdr3_aa: CASSITGLGNTIYF

j_call: TRBJ1-1
v_call: TRBV6-4
d_call: TRBD1
cdr3_nt: TGTGCCAGCAGTCCCGACAGGGAGAACACTGAAGCTTTCTTT
cdr3_aa: CASSPDRENTEAFF

j_call: TRBJ2-7
v_call: TRBV18
d_call: NA
cdr3_nt: TGTGCCAGCTCACCGGGAACTAGCTACGAGCAGTACTTC
cdr3_aa: CASSPGTSYEQYF

j_call: TRBJ2-5
v_call: TRBV20-1
d_call: NA
cdr3_nt: TGCAGTGCTCCTTTAGCAGAGACCCAGTACTTC
cdr3_aa: CSAPLAETQYF

j_call: TRBJ2-5
v_call: TRBV5-1
d_call: NA
cdr3_nt: TGCGCCAGCAGCTTGTTGGGGCTTGAAGAGACCCAGTACTTC
cdr3_aa: CASSLLGLEETQYF

j_call: TRBJ2-2
v_call: TRBV2
d_call: TRBD2
cdr3_nt: TGTGCCAGCAGTGACCCGGGAGGGCGCGAAAGTTTGGACACCGGGGAGCTGTTTTTT
cdr3_aa: CASSDPGGRESLDTGELFF

j_call: TRBJ2-1
v_call: TRBV4-1
d_call: NA
cdr3_nt: TGCGCCAGCAGCCAGCCGGGGTACAATGAGCAGTTCTTC
cdr3_aa: CASSQPGYNEQFF

j_call: TRBJ2-1
v_call: TRBV30
d_call: NA
cdr3_nt: TGTGCCTGGAGTATTGGGGGGGCCGGAAGGGAGCAGTTCTTC
cdr3_aa: CAWSIGGAGREQFF

j_call: TRBJ1-1
v_call: TRBV20-1
d_call: NA
cdr3_nt: TGCAGTGTCATGTTGAACACTGAAGCTTTCTTT
cdr3_aa: CSVMLNTEAFF

j_call: TRBJ1-2
v_call: TRBV10-2
d_call: NA
cdr3_nt: TGCGCCAGCAGCTCAATTGAGGACAGATACTATGGCTACACCTTC
cdr3_aa: CASSSIEDRYYGYTF

j_call: TRBJ2-7
v_call: TRBV19
d_call: TRBD1
cdr3_nt: TGTGCCAGTAGTATGGCAGGGGGCTACGAGCAGTACTTC
cdr3_aa: CASSMAGGYEQYF

j_call: TRBJ2-2
v_call: TRBV4-1
d_call: NA
cdr3_nt: TGCGCCAGCAGCCAAGGTTGGACAGACACCGGGGAGCTGTTTTTT
cdr3_aa: CASSQGWTDTGELFF

j_call: TRBJ1-1
v_call: TRBV7-9
d_call: NA
cdr3_nt: TGTGCCAGCAGCTCCTCACCCCTATCCGGAGCTTTCTTT
cdr3_aa: CASSSSPLSGAFF

j_call: TRBJ1-2
v_call: TRBV4-1
d_call: NA
cdr3_nt: TGCGCCAGCAGCGCAGGGTATGACTATGGCTACACCTTC
cdr3_aa: CASSAGYDYGYTF

j_call: TRBJ1-2
v_call: TRBV29-1
d_call: NA
cdr3_nt: TGCAGCGTTGGTTTAGGGGATAGCTATGGCTACACCTTC
cdr3_aa: CSVGLGDSYGYTF

j_call: TRBJ2-7
v_call: TRBV21-1
d_call: NA
cdr3_nt: TGTGCCAGCAGCAAAGCGCTGGGACTAGCGGGTTCCTACGAGCAGTACTTC
cdr3_aa: CASSKALGLAGSYEQYF

j_call: TRBJ2-2
v_call: TRBV18
d_call: TRBD1
cdr3_nt: TGTGCCAGCTCACCACCGGGACAGGGGAACACCGGGGAGCTGTTTTTT
cdr3_aa: CASSPPGQGNTGELFF